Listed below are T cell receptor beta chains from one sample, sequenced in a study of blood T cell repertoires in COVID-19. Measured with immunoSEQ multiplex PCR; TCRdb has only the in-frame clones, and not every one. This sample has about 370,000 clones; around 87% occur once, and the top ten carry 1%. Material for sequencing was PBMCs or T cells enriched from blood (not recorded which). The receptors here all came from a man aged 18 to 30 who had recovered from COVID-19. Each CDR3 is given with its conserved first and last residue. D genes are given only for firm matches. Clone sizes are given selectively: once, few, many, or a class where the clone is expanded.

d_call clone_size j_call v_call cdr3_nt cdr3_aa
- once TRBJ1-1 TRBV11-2 TGTGCCAGCAGCTTCGCGCTGGGGCTGAACACTGAAGCTTTCTTT CASSFALGLNTEAFF
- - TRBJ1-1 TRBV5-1 TGCGCCAGCAGCTTCAAGGGAGACACTGAAGCTTTCTTT CASSFKGDTEAFF
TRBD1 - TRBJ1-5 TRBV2 TGTGCCAGCAGTGTAATGGGACAGGGGAGCAATCAGCCCCAGCATTTT CASSVMGQGSNQPQHF
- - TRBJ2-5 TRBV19 TGTGCCAGTAGTATCGAAGGAGGGCGGGGTGAGACCCAGTACTTC CASSIEGGRGETQYF
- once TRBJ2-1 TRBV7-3 TGTGCCAGCAGCTTATCGGCCCGCCCAGGCAGTGAGCAGTTCTTC CASSLSARPGSEQFF
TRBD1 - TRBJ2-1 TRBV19 TGTGCCAGTAGTCCTAACAGGGGTTCCTACAATGAGCAGTTCTTC CASSPNRGSYNEQFF
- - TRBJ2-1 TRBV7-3 TGTGCCAGCAGCTTAACTAGCGGTATCAAAGATGAGCAGTTCTTC CASSLTSGIKDEQFF
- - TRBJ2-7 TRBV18 TGTGCCAGCTCACCACGGCGGGGCGCGAACGAGCAGTACTTC CASSPRRGANEQYF
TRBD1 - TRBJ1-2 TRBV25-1 TGTGCCAGCAGTGAATATTTCGACAGGGAGGATGGCTACACCTTC CASSEYFDREDGYTF
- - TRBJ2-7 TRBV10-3 TGTGCCATCAGTGAGGGCCGGGACATCTCCTACGAGCAGTACTTC CAISEGRDISYEQYF
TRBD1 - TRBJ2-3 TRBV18 TGTGCCAGCTCACCATCCCTTGGGACAGGGGGAAGCACAGATACGCAGTATTTT CASSPSLGTGGSTDTQYF
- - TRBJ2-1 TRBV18 TGTGCCAGCTCAGTAAACTCCTACAATGAGCAGTTCTTC CASSVNSYNEQFF
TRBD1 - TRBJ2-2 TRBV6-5 TGTGCCAGCAGTCGCCGGACAGGGGACACCGGGGAGCTGTTTTTT CASSRRTGDTGELFF
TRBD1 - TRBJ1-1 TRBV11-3 TGTGCCAGCAGCTCAGGGGGTAGGAACACTGAAGCTTTCTTT CASSSGGRNTEAFF
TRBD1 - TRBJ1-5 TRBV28 TGTGCCAGCAATAGGGGGACAGGGGAGGGGAGCAATCAGCCCCAGCATTTT CASNRGTGEGSNQPQHF
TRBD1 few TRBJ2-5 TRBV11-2 TGTGCCAGCAGCACCAGGGACAGGGGAGATGAGACCCAGTACTTC CASSTRDRGDETQYF
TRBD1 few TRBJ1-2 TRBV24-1 TGTGCCACCAGTGATTCCTCTTCCGGGACAGGGGGCTACGGCTATGGCTACACCTTC CATSDSSSGTGGYGYGYTF
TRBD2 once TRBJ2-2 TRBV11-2 TGTGCCAGCAGCTTAGGGGTTTTAGCGGGAGGGCCCAGCACCGGGGAGCTGTTTTTT CASSLGVLAGGPSTGELFF
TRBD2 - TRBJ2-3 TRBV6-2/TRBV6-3 TGTGCCAGCAGTTACGTTTCCGGACTAGCGGGCACAGATACGCAGTATTTT CASSYVSGLAGTDTQYF
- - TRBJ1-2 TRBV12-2 TGTGCAAGTCGCTTACTGTGTTCCGGGACAGGGCGAGGCTACACCTTC CASRLLCSGTGRGYTF
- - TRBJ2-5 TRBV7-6 TGTGCCAGCAGCCGGGCGGGATGGGAGACCCAGTACTTC CASSRAGWETQYF
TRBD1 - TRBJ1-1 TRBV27 TGTGCCAGCAGTTTCGGACAGGGAAGCAAAGCTTTCTTT CASSFGQGSKAFF
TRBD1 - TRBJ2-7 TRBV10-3 TGTGCCATCAGTGAGTCAGGGACAGGAAGCTCCTACGAGCAGTACTTC CAISESGTGSSYEQYF
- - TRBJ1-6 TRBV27 TGTGCCAGCAGTTTTGGGCTTTCACCCCTCCACTTT CASSFGLSPLHF
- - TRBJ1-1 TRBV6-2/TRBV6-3 TGTGCCAGCAGTTACTCCCTTGGCGGGGAGGACACTGAAGCTTTCTTT CASSYSLGGEDTEAFF
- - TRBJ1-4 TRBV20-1 TGCAGTGCTAGTATCGGGGGGGGTAATGAAAAACTGTTTTTT CSASIGGGNEKLFF
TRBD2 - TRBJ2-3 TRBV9 TGTGCCAGCAGCGTGAGCGGGGGCACAGATACGCAGTATTTT CASSVSGGTDTQYF
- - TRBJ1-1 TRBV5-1 TGCGCCAGCAGCCTAGAGCTGAACACTGAAGCTTTCTTT CASSLELNTEAFF
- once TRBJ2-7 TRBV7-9 TGTGCCAGCAGCCCCCGGGACACCTCCTACGAGCAGTACTTC CASSPRDTSYEQYF
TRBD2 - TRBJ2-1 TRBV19 TGTGCCAGTAGTATAGGACTAGCGGGGGGAAGGCGATACAATGAGCAGTTCTTC CASSIGLAGGRRYNEQFF
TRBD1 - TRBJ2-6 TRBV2 TGTGCCAGCAGTGGGTGGGACAGCTACTCCGGGGCCAACGTCCTGACTTTC CASSGWDSYSGANVLTF
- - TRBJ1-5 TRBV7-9 TGTGCCAGCAGCTCTGACAGGCAGATGGGAAATCAGCCCCAGCATTTT CASSSDRQMGNQPQHF
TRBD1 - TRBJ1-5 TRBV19 TGTGCCAGTAAGGGACAGGGGACGGAGCCCCAGCATTTT CASKGQGTEPQHF
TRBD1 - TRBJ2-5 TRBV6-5 TGTGCCAGCAGACGGACAGGGGAAGAGACCCAGTACTTC CASRRTGEETQYF
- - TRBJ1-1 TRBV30 TGTGCCTGGAACAGGAACACTGAAGCTTTCTTT CAWNRNTEAFF
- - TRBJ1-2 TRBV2 TGTGCCAGCAGTGTTGAGGGCTATGGCTACACCTTC CASSVEGYGYTF
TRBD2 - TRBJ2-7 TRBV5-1 TGCGCCAGCAGCCCGGGGACTAGCAGACCTTTAAGCGAGCAGTACTTC CASSPGTSRPLSEQYF
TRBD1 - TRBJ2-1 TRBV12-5 TGTGCTAGTCGGCGGGACAGGGGGATTCTTAATGAGCAGTTCTTC CASRRDRGILNEQFF
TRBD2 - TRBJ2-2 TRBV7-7 TGTGCCAGCAGCCGGCTAGCGGGGGGTAACACCGGGGAGCTGTTTTTT CASSRLAGGNTGELFF
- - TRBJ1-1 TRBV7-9 TGTGCCAGCAGCCCGCCCGGGAACGAAGCTTTCTTT CASSPPGNEAFF
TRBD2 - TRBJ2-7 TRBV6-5 TGTGCCAGCAGTTTCGCGGGAGGCCCCTACGAGCAGTACTTC CASSFAGGPYEQYF
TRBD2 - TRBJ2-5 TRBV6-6 TGTGCCAGCAGTCACAGGCGGGGGTTGATAGGGCAAGAGACCCAGTACTTC CASSHRRGLIGQETQYF
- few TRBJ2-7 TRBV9 TGTGCCAGCAGCGTAGCCGGGTCTACCTACGAGCAGTACTTC CASSVAGSTYEQYF
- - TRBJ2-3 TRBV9 TGTGCCAGCAGCGTAGATGGGGGCCAGGCAGATACGCAGTATTTT CASSVDGGQADTQYF
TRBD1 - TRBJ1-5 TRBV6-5 TGTGCCAGCAGACAGGGACAGGGATATCAGCCCCAGCATTTT CASRQGQGYQPQHF
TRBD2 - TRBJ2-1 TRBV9 TGTGCCAGCAGCGTAACCTCGACTAGCGGGAGTGGCTATGAGCAGTTCTTC CASSVTSTSGSGYEQFF
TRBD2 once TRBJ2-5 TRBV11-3 TGTGCCAGCAGCTTGGGCGGGACTAGCGGGGGGACGGAGACCCAGTACTTC CASSLGGTSGGTETQYF